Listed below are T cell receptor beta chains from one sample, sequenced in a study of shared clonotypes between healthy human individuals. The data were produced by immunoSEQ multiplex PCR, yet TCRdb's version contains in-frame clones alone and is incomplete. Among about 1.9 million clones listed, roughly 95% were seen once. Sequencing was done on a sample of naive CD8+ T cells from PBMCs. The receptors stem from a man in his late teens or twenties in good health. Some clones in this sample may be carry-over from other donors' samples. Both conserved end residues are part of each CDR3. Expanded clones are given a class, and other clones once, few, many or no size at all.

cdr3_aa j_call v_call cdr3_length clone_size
CASSLDPGQWNQPQHF TRBJ1-5 TRBV5-1 16 .
CASSFRDLSYEQYF TRBJ2-7 TRBV7-9 14 .
CASLGGQGTYEQYF TRBJ2-7 TRBV28 14 once
CASSQGLAGVGYNEQFF TRBJ2-1 TRBV4-2 17 once
CASSFRTGSRAGELFF TRBJ2-2 TRBV11-3 16 .
CASRTDGTEAFF TRBJ1-1 TRBV7-9 12 .
CATAGTGNNEKLFF TRBJ1-4 TRBV15 14 .
CASSLAAAGRPYEQYF TRBJ2-7 TRBV5-1 16 .
CASSPLAGGLNEQFF TRBJ2-1 TRBV19 15 .
CASSQFRSGRYNEQFF TRBJ2-1 TRBV16 16 .
CASSPRQGSQYNEQFF TRBJ2-1 TRBV5-6 16 .
CASWTPEDAEAFF TRBJ1-1 TRBV10-3 13 .
CASSQVRRDEQYF TRBJ2-7 TRBV4-3 13 .
CASSQGPSVSYEQYF TRBJ2-7 TRBV4-1 15 .
CASSSTRGVNTEAFF TRBJ1-1 TRBV11-2 15 .